This T cell receptor beta chain was sequenced during a study of technical replicates of blood from a few donors. Libraries were prepared by immunoSEQ multiplex PCR; TCRdb keeps only in-frame clonotypes and omits some of them. This table has around 72,000 clones, approximately 90% appearing once. Trimming removed 1 base from V and 3 bases from J; junction bases left unmatched: 2. Germline V lookup: CDR1 SGHRS, CDR2 YFSETQ. This CDR3 spans 15 amino acids. A single count supports this clone. The sequenced sample consisted of T cells isolated from PBMCs. This sequence originates from a human donor in good health. The chain combines TRBV5-1 with TRBJ2-2, with 8 bases lining up with TRBD2. CDR3 in amino acids: CASSLFGRDTGELFF. CDR3 nucleotides: TGCGCCAGCAGCTTGTTCGGGAGGGACACCGGGGAGCTGTTTTTT.